This entry lists 2 T cell receptor beta chains sequenced from one sample in a study of blood T cell repertoires in COVID-19. Measured with immunoSEQ multiplex PCR; TCRdb has only the in-frame clones, and not every one. In the table there are approximately 300,000 clones, around 90% of which are singletons. Sequenced sample: peripheral blood. Source of these receptors: a woman in her twenties or thirties with COVID-19, enrolled during active disease.

The V call is TRBV5-6, the J call TRBJ2-5; 8 nucleotides match TRBD1. Losses at the gene ends were 5 bases for V and 4 bases for J; bases not matched to a gene: 10. CDR1 and CDR2 from the germline V gene are SGHDT and YYEEEE. The CDR3 consists of 15 residues. In DNA form, the CDR3 reads TGTGCCAGCAGAAAGGCCCAGGGGGCTGGAGAGACCCAGTACTTC. Its protein product is CASRKAQGAGETQYF. Full variable domain (outside the CDR3, taken from reference TRBV5-6 and TRBJ2-5): DAGVTQSPTHLIKTRGQQVTLRCSPKSGHDTVSWYQQALGQGPQFIFQYYEEEERQRGNFPDRFSGHQFPNYSSELNVNALLLGDSALYLCASRKAQGAGETQYFGPGTRLLVL.

V gene TRBV30 combines with J gene TRBJ1-4; possible D gene TRBD1, 6 bases. CDR1 and CDR2 (germline): GTSNPN, SVGIG (reference sequence). The CDR3 contains 12 residues. V lost 2 bases and J 10 bases, leaving 11 bases between the germline ends. CDR3 in amino acids: CAWSPTRGKLFF. The CDR3 DNA sequence: TGTGCCTGGAGTCCAACCAGGGGAAAACTGTTTTTT.